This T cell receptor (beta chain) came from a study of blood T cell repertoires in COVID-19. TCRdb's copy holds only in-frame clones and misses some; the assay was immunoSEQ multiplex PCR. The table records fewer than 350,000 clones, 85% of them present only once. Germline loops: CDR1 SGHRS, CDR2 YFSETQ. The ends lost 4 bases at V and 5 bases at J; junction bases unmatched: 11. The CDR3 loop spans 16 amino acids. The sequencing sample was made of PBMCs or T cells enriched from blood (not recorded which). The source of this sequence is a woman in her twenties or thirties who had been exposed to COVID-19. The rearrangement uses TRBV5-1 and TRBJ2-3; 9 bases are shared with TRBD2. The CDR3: CASSLLGRGGQDTQYF. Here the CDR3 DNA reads TGCGCCAGCAGCCTATTGGGGCGGGGGGGCCAAGATACGCAGTATTTT.